This T cell receptor beta chain came from a study of neoadjuvant anti-PD-1 for oral cavity cancer. As for the study in general: Non-progressing patients received a fourth nivolumab dose near day 43, then surgery on days 50-56. Study-wide results and limits: With three patients per group, TCR findings need larger cohorts. Higher pretreatment blood Treg/Th17 ratios correlated with higher pretreatment blood and lower post-treatment tumor TCRbeta clonality.

This CDR3 region has 14 residues. V was shortened by 5 bases and J by 2 bases, with 11 bases between the two germline ends. CDR1 and CDR2 from the germline V gene are SEHNR and FQNEAQ (reference sequence). Assay: immunoSEQ multiplex PCR; the TCRdb copy retains only in-frame clones and omits some. The sample has around 12,000 clones; about three fifths are singletons. About this clone: Its antigen is not identified.

Specimen: tumor tissue, collected before nivolumab (anti-PD-1) treatment. V is TRBV7-9 and J is TRBJ2-3, with D unresolved. The receptor was derived from a person aged 35 to 85 with oral cavity squamous cell carcinoma. In DNA form, the CDR3 reads TGTGCCAGCAGCGGCCGGCCATCCACAGATACGCAGTATTTT. Encoded protein: CASSGRPSTDTQYF.